The 13 T cell receptor beta chains below all came from one sample that was sequenced in a study of PD-1 blockade in mismatch repair-deficient tumors. The method was immunoSEQ multiplex PCR; TCRdb's version includes in-frame clones alone and lacks a portion of them. The sample consists of tens of thousands of clones, approximately 80% of them appearing once. Specimen: peripheral blood, collected 44 weeks after starting pembrolizumab. These TCRs come from an adult with mismatch repair-deficient cancer.

The V call is TRBV7-3, the J call TRBJ2-3, with 16 positions matching TRBD2. CDR1 and CDR2 (germline): SGHTA, FQGTGA. There are 17 residues in the CDR3. The J segment lost 5 bases and the V segment lost 5 bases, leaving 7 bases of the junction unmatched. The CDR3 protein is CASSPGLAGGPEDTQYF. CDR3 nucleotide sequence: TGTGCCAGCAGCCCGGGACTAGCGGGAGGGCCGGAAGATACGCAGTATTTT.

The rearrangement links TRBV11-3 to TRBJ2-3, with 8 bases matching TRBD1. The V segment lost 4 bases and the J segment 2 bases; nucleotides outside the gene matches: 5. CDR1 is SGHNT and CDR2 is YENEEA in the germline V gene. The CDR3 extends over 15 amino acids. CDR3 region: CASSSTGVNTDTQYF. The CDR3 DNA sequence: TGTGCCAGCAGCTCGACAGGGGTTAACACAGATACGCAGTATTTT.

V gene TRBV7-2 combines with J gene TRBJ2-7; D might be TRBD2 (6 bases). The germline V gene encodes CDR1 SGHTA and CDR2 FQGNSA. Trimming stripped 1 base from V and 0 bases from J, with 10 bases between. The CDR3 is 15 residues long. The CDR3 here is CASSLGGTSSYEQYF. In nucleotides, the CDR3 is TGTGCCAGCAGCTTAGGAGGGACTTCCTCCTACGAGCAGTACTTC.

The chain combines TRBV5-1 with TRBJ2-5; maybe TRBD2 (6 bases). Germline V lookup: CDR1 SGHRS, CDR2 YFSETQ. The V and J ends lost 0 bases and 3 bases respectively, with 9 bases between them. The CDR3 spans 14 residues. CDR3: CASSLEGGEETQYF. As DNA, the CDR3 is TGCGCCAGCAGCTTGGAGGGCGGGGAAGAGACCCAGTACTTC. Based on the CDR3 plus reference TRBV5-1 and TRBJ2-5, the full variable domain is KAGVTQTPRYLIKTRGQQVTLSCSPISGHRSVSWYQQTPGQGLQFLFEYFSETQRNKGNFPGRFSGRQFSNSRSEMNVSTLELGDSALYLCASSLEGGEETQYFGPGTRLLVL.

The chain combines TRBV7-8 with TRBJ2-3, with D uncertain. The germline CDR1 and CDR2 sequences are SGHVS and FQNEAQ. The CDR3 extends over 16 amino acids. The V end lost 6 bases, the J end lost 4 bases, and 20 bases lay between the germline ends. The CDR3, as DNA: TGTGCCAGCAGGTACTCGAGCTCCCTCCAGTCAGATACGCAGTATTTT. Protein product: CASRYSSSLQSDTQYF.

This chain joins TRBV7-3 and TRBJ1-1; D gene unclear. The CDR3 contains 15 residues. The V end lost 2 bases, the J end lost 3 bases, and 13 bases lay between the germline ends. CDR1 is SGHTA and CDR2 is FQGTGA in the germline V gene. Here the CDR3 reads CASSLGLGSYTEAFF. The CDR3 nucleotides read TGTGCCAGCAGCTTAGGGCTGGGCAGCTACACTGAAGCTTTCTTT.

The chain employs TRBV6-4 and TRBJ2-1, with 8 positions matching TRBD1. CDR1 and CDR2 (germline): MRHNA, SNTAGT. CDR3 length: 15 residues. The junction had 4 bases not matched to a gene; V was cut back by 3 bases and J by 3 bases. CDR3 nucleotide sequence: TGTGCCAGCAGTGAGCAGGGGGCAGACTACAATGAGCAGTTCTTC. Amino acid sequence: CASSEQGADYNEQFF.

The chain is built from TRBV28 and TRBJ2-1; D ambiguous. V was pared by 7 bases and J by 9 bases, with 13 bases between. The CDR3 loop spans 12 amino acids. Germline V CDR1 and CDR2: MDHEN, SYDVKM. The CDR3: CASTPSLGEQFF. CDR3 coding DNA: TGTGCCAGCACCCCCTCATTGGGTGAGCAGTTCTTC.

This clone was counted once. The genes are TRBV30 and TRBJ2-2; TRBD1 aligns across 7 bases. CDR3 size: 15 residues. Germline V gives CDR1 GTSNPN, CDR2 SVGIG (reference sequence). V lost 4 bases, J lost 4 bases, and 9 bases stayed unmatched. CDR3 amino acids: CAWNLGGLRTGELFF. As DNA, the CDR3 is TGTGCCTGGAATCTAGGGGGCCTCCGCACCGGGGAGCTGTTTTTT.

The V gene is TRBV11-3, the J gene TRBJ1-5; D is unclear. Trimming took 3 bases from V and 0 from J, leaving 6 bases between them. The length of the CDR3 is 14 residues. The germline V gene has CDR1 SGHNT and CDR2 YENEEA. CDR3 loop: CASSLSNSNQPQHF. The CDR3 DNA follows: TGTGCCAGCAGCTTGAGCAATAGCAATCAGCCCCAGCATTTT. The whole variable domain, filled in from reference TRBV11-3 and TRBJ1-5, reads EAGVVQSPRYKIIEKKQPVAFWCNPISGHNTLYWYLQNLGQGPELLIRYENEEAVDDSQLPKDRFSAERLKGVDSTLKIQPAELGDSAVYLCASSLSNSNQPQHFGDGTRLSIL.

The chain joins TRBV6-1 to TRBJ2-7; D uncertain. The CDR3 contains 14 residues. Trimming cost V 1 base and J 2 bases, with 9 bases left between them. CDR1 and CDR2 from the germline V gene are MNHNS and SASEGT. CDR3 in amino acids: CASSEVGRAYEQYF. CDR3 DNA sequence: TGTGCCAGCAGTGAAGTTGGCCGCGCCTACGAGCAGTACTTC.

The rearrangement joins TRBV7-6 to TRBJ2-1, with TRBD1 matching 11 bases. V was pared by 3 bases and J by 9 bases, with 16 bases of the junction left unmatched. This CDR3 is built from 18 residues. Germline V lookup: CDR1 SGHVS, CDR2 FNYEAQ. The CDR3, as DNA: TGTGCCAGCAGCTTCCTCGATTGGACAGGGGGCCGGGGTGGTGAGCAGTTCTTC. Its protein product is CASSFLDWTGGRGGEQFF.

V usage is TRBV7-2 and J usage is TRBJ1-1; D not resolved. CDR1 and CDR2 (germline): SGHTA, FQGNSA. Trimming took off 6 bases at V and 2 bases at J, with 16 bases between the two ends. This CDR3 is 15 amino acids long. The CDR3 reads CASSPPSPDNTEAFF. The CDR3 nucleotides read TGTGCCAGCAGTCCACCAAGCCCAGACAACACTGAAGCTTTCTTT.